One and the same sample provided the 31 T cell receptor beta chains below, sequenced in a study of T cell repertoires in cytomegalovirus infection. From the reads, TCRdb called clonotypes with MiXCR, one entry per CDR3 protein. The sample lists about 330,000 distinct CDR3 sequences; roughly a third were seen once. For these receptors, no antigen is known. The starting material was cultured PBMCs, obtained from culture after CMV antigen stimulation. The receptors come from a human donor in good health (CMV status not recorded). Some clones in this sample may be carry-over from other donors' samples.

This clonotype was found many times. The rearrangement links TRBV7-8 to TRBJ2-1; D uncertain. This CDR3 has 12 residues. V lost 0 bases, J lost 4 bases, and 1 base lay in between. CDR1 is SGHVS and CDR2 is FQNEAQ in the germline V gene. The CDR3 DNA reads as TGTGCCAGCAGCTTAGCTTACAATGAGCAGTTCTTC. Translating it yields CASSLAYNEQFF.

The J gene is TRBJ2-5, the V gene TRBV12-3 or TRBV12-4; TRBD2 matches at 10 bases. CDR3 length: 16 residues. The J segment lost 2 bases and the V segment lost 2 bases, leaving 5 bases of the junction unmatched. CDR3: CASSLRSGRGQETQYF. The CDR3 DNA follows: TGTGCCAGCAGTTTAAGGAGCGGGAGGGGTCAAGAGACCCAGTACTTC.

This clonotype was seen only once. The V gene is TRBV20-1, the J gene TRBJ2-3, with D perhaps TRBD2 (7 bases). From germline, CDR1 is DFQATT and CDR2 SNEGSKA (reference sequence). The CDR3 is made up of 14 amino acids. Deletions cut 1 base from V and 4 bases from J, with 12 bases between. The CDR3 DNA sequence: TGCAGTGCTAGAGGGGGGGGGGCACCAGATACGCAGTATTTT. Its protein product is CSARGGGAPDTQYF.

This chain uses TRBV12-3 or TRBV12-4 with TRBJ2-3; 7 bases are a match to TRBD1. J lost 6 bases, V lost 8 bases, and 11 bases had no gene match. CDR3 size: 14 residues. CDR3 region: CASHTTGVADTQYF. CDR3 nucleotide sequence: TGTGCCAGCCACACCACAGGGGTCGCGGATACGCAGTATTTT.

The V gene is TRBV10-3, the J gene TRBJ2-1, with TRBD2 as a possible D gene (5 bases). CDR3 length equals 18 residues. CDR1 and CDR2 (germline): ENHRY, SYGVKD. The V end was cut by 2 bases, the J end by 7 bases, with 24 bases between. In DNA form, the CDR3 reads TGTGCCATCAGTGAGAGACTGAGTGGCGCGGGCACGAGGAATGAGCAGTTCTTC. Translated: CAISERLSGAGTRNEQFF.

This chain joins TRBV28 and TRBJ1-6; 8 bases agree with TRBD1. V shed 5 bases and J 4 bases; nucleotides not matched to a gene: 10. The CDR3 loop spans 17 amino acids. The germline V gene encodes CDR1 MDHEN and CDR2 SYDVKM. This CDR3 is CASSPGTGAGYNSPLHF. In DNA, the CDR3 is TGTGCCAGCAGTCCCGGGACAGGAGCTGGTTATAATTCACCCCTCCACTTT.

The chain joins TRBV27 to TRBJ1-6, with D unresolved. Trimming stripped 2 bases from V and 6 bases from J, with 11 bases between. CDR3 length: 15 amino acids. CDR1 and CDR2 from the germline V gene are MNHEY and SMNVEV (reference sequence). In DNA, the CDR3 is TGTGCCAGCAGTTTAGGGCAGGCTATTAATTCACCCCTCCACTTT. Translation gives CASSLGQAINSPLHF.

The gene calls are TRBV15 and TRBJ2-1; 9 bases are a match to TRBD2. The CDR3 runs 13 residues. Germline loops: CDR1 LNHNV, CDR2 YYDKDF (reference sequence). The J segment lost 8 bases and the V segment lost 8 bases, leaving 7 bases of the junction unmatched. In nucleotides, the CDR3 is TGTGCCACCTTAGCGGGAGAGATGTATGAGCAGTTCTTC. Translated: CATLAGEMYEQFF.

The chain recombines TRBV7-2 with TRBJ2-1, with D hard to call. The CDR3 sequence is 16 residues long. From germline, CDR1 is SGHTA and CDR2 FQGNSA. V dropped 1 base and J dropped 3 bases, with 13 bases sitting between them. DNA for the CDR3: TGTGCCAGCAGCTTAGACTACTCATCTTTCTACAATGAGCAGTTCTTC. It encodes CASSLDYSSFYNEQFF.

This clonotype has more than one count but fewer than ten. V gene TRBV7-9 combines with J gene TRBJ2-3; 7 nucleotides match TRBD1. Germline CDR1 reads SEHNR; CDR2 reads FQNEAQ (reference sequence). This CDR3 is built from 16 residues. The V segment lost 5 bases and the J segment 5 bases; nucleotides outside the gene matches: 13. CDR3 sequence: CASSHWTGLVVDTQYF. Written as DNA, the CDR3 is TGTGCCAGCAGCCATTGGACAGGACTTGTGGTAGATACGCAGTATTTT.

The genes are TRBV19 and TRBJ1-5; no clear D gene. This CDR3 is 14 amino acids long. CDR1 and CDR2 from the germline V gene are LNHDA and SQIVND (reference sequence). Trimming left V 4 bases short and J 0 bases short, with 7 bases between. The DNA for the CDR3 is TGTGCCAGTAGTACGGAATATAGCAATCAGCCCCAGCATTTT. It specifies CASSTEYSNQPQHF.

As regards this clonotype: Sequence at one end of the junction differs from germline and may be a read error. The chain employs TRBV7-3 and TRBJ1-1, with 9 bases lining up with TRBD1. Germline CDR1 SGHTA, CDR2 FQGTGA. The length of the CDR3 is 13 residues. The CDR3 protein is CASRGTGGAEAFF. CDR3 in DNA: TGTGCCAGCAGGGGAACAGGGGGCGCTGAGGCTTTCTTT. The complete variable domain, with remaining parts taken from reference TRBV7-3 and TRBJ1-1, reads GAGVSQTPSNKVTEKGKYVELRCDPISGHTALYWYRQSLGQGPEFLIYFQGTGAADDSGLPNDRFFAVRPEGSVSTLKIQRTERGDSAVYLCASRGTGGAEAFFGQGTRLTVV.

This clonotype was seen a few times. The chain employs TRBV2 and TRBJ1-5, with D tentatively TRBD1 (6 bases). V dropped 3 bases and J dropped 1 base, with 10 bases sitting between them. Germline loops: CDR1 SNHLY, CDR2 FYNNEI. The CDR3 is 15 amino acids. The CDR3 DNA sequence: TGTGCCAGCAGTGACAGGGGAAGCAGCAATCAGCCCCAGCATTTT. Amino acids: CASSDRGSSNQPQHF.

The rearrangement links TRBV9 to TRBJ2-1; TRBD1 matches at 10 bases. The CDR3 is made up of 15 amino acids. Germline loops: CDR1 SGDLS, CDR2 YYNGEE. Trimming took 0 bases from V and 4 from J; bases not matched to a gene: 1. DNA of the CDR3: TGTGCCAGCAGCGTAGGGACAGGGGGATACAATGAGCAGTTCTTC. It codes for CASSVGTGGYNEQFF.

This chain joins TRBV20-1 and TRBJ2-3; possibly TRBD2 for D (5 bases). V shed 3 bases and J shed 3 bases, with 16 bases lying between them. Per the germline V gene, CDR1 is DFQATT and CDR2 is SNEGSKA (reference sequence). CDR3 size: 15 residues. The CDR3 loop is CSASALGIRTDTQYF. In nucleotides, the CDR3 is TGCAGTGCTAGTGCACTAGGAATTAGGACAGATACGCAGTATTTT.

The chain couples TRBV27 to TRBJ1-1; 9 positions agree with TRBD1. Trimming cost V 6 bases and J 4 bases; bases outside gene matches: 6. Germline V gives CDR1 MNHEY, CDR2 SMNVEV (reference sequence). This CDR3 spans 14 amino acids. CDR3 loop: CASRHRGLSTEAFF. DNA of the CDR3: TGTGCCAGCAGACACAGGGGGCTGAGCACTGAAGCTTTCTTT.

CDR3 loop: CASSLTTGTGDYEQYF. As DNA, the CDR3 is TGTGCCAGTAGTTTAACAACCGGGACAGGAGATTACGAGCAGTACTTC. This chain joins TRBV19 and TRBJ2-7; 8 bases agree with TRBD1. V was clipped by 5 bases and J by 4 bases; unmatched bases: 13. The CDR3 length is 16 residues. Germline V gene lookup returns CDR1 LNHDA and CDR2 SQIVND (reference sequence).

This clonotype was observed a handful of times. This chain uses TRBV6-5 with TRBJ2-7; 11 bases are a match to TRBD2. The germline V gene has CDR1 MNHEY and CDR2 SVGAGI. This CDR3 spans 20 amino acids. V was clipped by 2 bases and J by 6 bases; unmatched bases: 21. The CDR3 is CASSYTAPLELAGGLTEQYV. The DNA for the CDR3 is TGTGCCAGCAGTTACACGGCCCCTTTAGAGCTAGCGGGAGGTCTTACCGAGCAGTACGTC.

This clonotype turned up a few times. V usage is TRBV7-8 and J usage is TRBJ2-7, with D perhaps matching TRBD2 (6 bases). The V end lost 5 bases, the J end lost 5 bases, and 13 bases lay between the germline ends. The CDR3 length is 13 residues. Germline CDR1 SGHVS, CDR2 FQNEAQ. The CDR3 bases are TGTGCCAGCAGCGCCTCAGGAGGGGACGAGCAGTACTTC. This gives the protein CASSASGGDEQYF. Combining the CDR3 with reference TRBV7-8 and TRBJ2-7 gives the whole variable domain GAGVSQSPRYKVAKRGQDVALRCDPISGHVSLFWYQQALGQGPEFLTYFQNEAQLDKSGLPSDRFFAERPEGSVSTLKIQRTQQEDSAVYLCASSASGGDEQYFGPGTRLTVT.

The CDR3 region is CSATTSGPWDEQFF. CDR3 in DNA: TGCAGTGCGACTACTAGCGGACCCTGGGATGAGCAGTTCTTC. V and J are TRBV20-1 and TRBJ2-1; 8 bases are a match to TRBD2. With V trimmed by 6 bases and J by 8 bases, 12 bases remained unmatched. Germline assignment: CDR1 DFQATT and CDR2 SNEGSKA (reference sequence). The CDR3 spans 14 residues.

This chain links TRBV7-4 with TRBJ2-3; D not resolved. Trimming cost V 3 bases and J 4 bases, with 8 bases left between them. Germline V lookup: CDR1 SGHVT, CDR2 SQSDAQ. The CDR3 contains 13 residues. The CDR3 coding sequence is TGTGCCAGCAGCTTGAGATGGGCAGATACGCAGTATTTT. Translated: CASSLRWADTQYF.

This clonotype has only one observation. CDR3 coding DNA: TGCGCCAGCAGCCAAATACCGGGGGCCTACGAGCAGTACGTC. This encodes CASSQIPGAYEQYV. The chain uses TRBV4-1 and TRBJ2-7, with a tentative D call TRBD2 (6 bases). Germline-derived CDR1 and CDR2 are MGHRA and YSYEKL. CDR3 size: 14 residues. Trimming took off 2 bases at V and 2 bases at J, with 10 bases between the two ends.

The chain uses TRBV7-8 and TRBJ1-6; D ambiguous. CDR3 size: 12 residues. The germline V and J ends were trimmed by 2 bases and 17 bases, with 13 bases remaining between them. Germline V gives CDR1 SGHVS, CDR2 FQNEAQ. The CDR3 bases are TGTGCCAGCAGCTTAAGTGGTTTTAGGGTCCACTTT. This sequence encodes CASSLSGFRVHF.

Only a few counts were recorded for this clonotype. CDR3 residues: CASSHRTAVNEKLFF. The CDR3 DNA sequence: TGCGCCAGCAGCCACCGGACAGCAGTTAATGAAAAACTGTTTTTT. V and J are TRBV4-1 and TRBJ1-4, with a tentative D call TRBD1 (6 bases). This CDR3 comprises 15 residues. Germline-derived CDR1 and CDR2 are MGHRA and YSYEKL. Trimming shortened V by 3 bases and J by 4 bases, and 12 bases separated the two germline ends.

The CDR3: CASRDGTGGFSGSWWELFF. The CDR3 DNA is TGTGCCAGCAGGGACGGGACAGGGGGTTTTTCCGGGTCTTGGTGGGAGCTGTTTTTT. V gene TRBV12-3 or TRBV12-4 combines with J gene TRBJ2-2; TRBD1 agrees at 11 bases. The CDR3 has 19 residues. After removal of 6 bases from V and 9 bases from J, the junction contained 21 bases not matched to a gene.

This clonotype was counted only a few times. J is TRBJ1-4 and V is TRBV7-2; D is unclear. Germline CDR1 reads SGHTA; CDR2 reads FQGNSA. This CDR3 contains 16 residues. V lost 4 bases to trimming and J lost 3 bases, with 15 bases between them. The CDR3 region has the DNA TGTGCCAGCAGCTCGCGGGAGGCGTCAGCTAATGAAAAACTGTTTTTT. Translated: CASSSREASANEKLFF. The complete variable domain, with remaining parts taken from reference TRBV7-2 and TRBJ1-4, reads GAGVSQSPSNKVTEKGKDVELRCDPISGHTALYWYRQSLGQGLEFLIYFQGNSAPDKSGLPSDRFSAERTGGSVSTLTIQRTQQEDSAVYLCASSSREASANEKLFFGSGTQLSVL.

This clonotype occurred once. This chain connects TRBV7-6 to TRBJ1-3, with TRBD1 matching 8 bases. The CDR3 totals 15 residues. Trimming removed 7 bases from V and 0 bases from J; junction bases left unmatched: 5. Germline V gives CDR1 SGHVS, CDR2 FNYEAQ. The CDR3 region is CASIAGTGSGNTIYF. For the CDR3, the DNA is TGTGCCAGCATAGCCGGGACAGGCTCTGGAAACACCATATATTTT.

V and J are TRBV4-1 and TRBJ1-6; tentatively, D is TRBD1 (5 bases). Germline V gene sequence: CDR1 MGHRA, CDR2 YSYEKL. V shed 0 bases and J shed 9 bases, with 21 bases lying between them. This CDR3 is built from 18 residues. The CDR3 protein is CASSQDRGLGGYGSPLHF. Here the CDR3 DNA reads TGCGCCAGCAGCCAAGATCGAGGTCTGGGGGGATATGGTTCACCCCTCCACTTT.

The DNA of the CDR3 is TGCGCCAGCAGCCAAGCTCGAGGGAATGAAAAACTGTTTTTT. This sequence encodes CASSQARGNEKLFF. The chain employs TRBV4-3 and TRBJ1-4; no firm D call. The V end was cut by 1 base, the J end by 5 bases, with 8 bases between. This CDR3 region has 14 residues. CDR1 is LGHNA, CDR2 YSLEER, per germline.

This clonotype was found a few times. V and J are TRBV12-3 or TRBV12-4 and TRBJ1-5; D gene unclear. The V end was cut by 2 bases, the J end by 3 bases, with 5 bases between. CDR3 length: 13 residues. CDR3 in DNA: TGTGCCAGCAGTTTAAGTCTCAATCAGCCCCAGCATTTT. Its translation is CASSLSLNQPQHF.

V usage is TRBV25-1 and J usage is TRBJ1-1; 8 bases are a match to TRBD1. The CDR3 loop spans 14 amino acids. With V trimmed by 1 base and J by 5 bases, 3 bases remained unmatched. Germline V gene lookup returns CDR1 MGHDK and CDR2 SYGVNS. For the CDR3, the DNA is TGTGCCAGCAGTGAATCAGGGGGCTGGACTGAAGCTTTCTTT. Translation gives CASSESGGWTEAFF.